This TCR beta chain was found in a study of graft-versus-host responses after intestinal transplantation. Across the study: Multivisceral, liver-intestinal, or isolated intestinal grafts went to recipients. Tacrolimus and steroids were given for around 3 years to all recipients after anti-thymocyte globulin induction.

This CDR3 spans 14 amino acids. Trimming shortened V by 3 bases and J by 5 bases, and 14 bases separated the two germline ends. Germline V gene lookup returns CDR1 SGHDT and CDR2 YYEEEE. Points on this clone: Its antigen is not identified.

Study conclusions and caveats: High graft-versus-host to host-versus-graft clonal ratios were found in allografts of patients who had graft-donor T cell macrochimerism. In recipient marrow, GvH clones were found, and some appeared first in ileum or blood.

Here immunoSEQ multiplex PCR was the method, and the copy in TCRdb shows in-frame clones only, minus some. The sample has more than 95,000 clones, approximately 94% seen once; the top ten hold 1% to 1.5%. The sample was unstimulated CD8+ T cells sorted from spleen or lymph node cells, taken before intestinal transplant. The TCR was taken from a human donor who received an intestinal transplant. The rearrangement uses TRBV5-6 and TRBJ1-2; D possibly corresponds to TRBD1 (5 bases). CDR3 sequence reads: CASSSPPGPYGYTF. DNA of the CDR3: TGTGCCAGCAGCTCCCCCCCAGGGCCTTATGGCTACACCTTC.